The clone carrying this T cell receptor beta chain occurred a few times. TCRdb analysed the 5' RACE reads with MiXCR anew, one entry per CDR3 protein. The sample comprises around 300,000 distinct CDR3 sequences, 12% to 15% of which are singletons, and 22% rests with the top ten. This sample was taken from a study of T-cell memory formation after mild COVID-19. CDR1 and CDR2 (germline): SEHNR, FQNEAQ (reference sequence). CDR3 length: 14 amino acids. Trimming took 5 bases from V and 6 from J, leaving 14 bases between them. The specimen was PBMCs or a T cell subset sorted from them (not recorded which). This sequence joins TRBV7-9 and TRBJ1-3; no clear D gene. This sequence originates from a young man who had mild COVID-19 (a few samples of this study predate the infection). Cell type and time point are not known. CDR3 DNA: TGTGCCAGCAGCCAGACTTCCGGACTAAACACCATATATTTT. Its translation: CASSQTSGLNTIYF.